This entry is about one TCR beta chain. Its specificity is not known. At one boundary the junction diverges from the germline segment, which might be a read error. The sample is drawn from a study of long-term antiretroviral therapy in people with HIV. Overall study: When the earliest samples were collected, ART was typically delayed until CD4 counts fell. Study-level results: Post-ART samples showed increased diversity that remained below transplant donor control levels. Regardless of time point, clones expanded before ART dominated the repertoire. Information pertaining to ART adherence, viral resistance or therapeutic modifications was not obtained.

The CDR3 runs 14 residues. The V gene's germline CDR1 is SGHTA and CDR2 FQGNSA. This was the immunoSEQ v3.0 assay at survey level. Some clones are missing from TCRdb's copy, which holds only in-frame ones; the method was immunoSEQ multiplex PCR. The repertoire holds about 6,000 clones, with about 77% as singletons. This clonotype was sampled from a man in his forties with HIV. The chain couples TRBV7-2 to TRBJ2-7, with D possibly called TRBD1 or TRBD2 (5 bases each). The starting material was unsorted PBMCs, obtained 1.8 years before starting antiretroviral therapy. The CDR3: CASSLAGVSFEQYF. CDR3 DNA sequence: TGTGCCAGCAGCTTAGCGGGGGTATCCTTCGAGCAGTACTTC. The variable domain in full, completed from reference TRBV7-2 and TRBJ2-7, reads GAGVSQSPSNKVTEKGKDVELRCDPISGHTALYWYRQSLGQGLEFLIYFQGNSAPDKSGLPSDRFSAERTGGSVSTLTIQRTQQEDSAVYLCASSLAGVSFEQYFGPGTRLTVT.